This T cell receptor (beta chain) was documented in a study of blood T cells in healthy people across ages (dated by TCRdb to about 2015). For the study in its entirety: In model experiments, template switching captured about one uniquely barcoded TCR beta cDNA molecule for every two T cells. The study measured age-related changes in TCR beta repertoire diversity using deep sequencing normalized with unique cDNA molecular identifiers. To avoid experimental bias, donors of different ages were distributed randomly across sequencing lanes. Four age groups were formed from the donors: young (average approximately 15 years), middle-aged (around 39), aged (about 62) and long-lived (about 75). The study analyzed two additional independent replicas of 1 million unique cDNA reads from the same blood draw for two donors, one aged 18 to 30 and one aged 80 or older.

A word on this clonotype: The antigen this receptor binds is unknown. The input lacks base qualities; no much larger clone sits a single base away.

The donors were 40 or so Caucasian individuals from Russia, aged 6 to 90 years, who were systemically healthy. Each donor gave about 9.8 milliliters of peripheral blood, drawn into EDTA-treated Vacutainer tubes. Ficoll-Paque density-gradient centrifugation was used to isolate PBMCs, with at least 7 million per sample. Total RNA, at least 6 micrograms per sample, was extracted from PBMCs with Trizol reagent. For every donor, flow cytometry on a PBMC aliquot measured the percentage of naive CD45RAhigh/CD27high T cells. Results and caveats for the whole study, not just this receptor: The CMV infection status of donors was not known, potentially confounding age-related changes in expanded clonotypes. As age increased, observed TCR beta diversity per million T cells dropped in a roughly linear way, and a significant reduction was already evident by age 40. Estimates of total diversity based on one million sequenced T cells were regarded as lower bounds and as underestimates. Observed TCR beta diversity correlated strongly with the percentage of naive T cells measured by flow cytometry. Compared with the aged group, more naive CD4+ T cells, fewer expanded clones and increased TCR diversity were shown by the long-lived group, suggesting age selection. Bulk unsorted PBMC profiling prevented conclusive comparison of naive and antigen-experienced compartments.

V lost 9 bases and J lost 4 bases; the stretch between them is 12 bases long. The CDR3, cysteine through phenylalanine, is 12 amino acids long. Only CDR3 DNA remains: 36 bases, in frame from the first base. The germline V gene sets CDR1 to SNHLY and CDR2 to FYNNEI. Libraries were prepared through 5' RACE. The instrument given in TCRdb is Illumina HiSeq 2500. The second PCR ran for roughly 7 to 12 cycles and used a J-beta primer mix along with a sample-barcoded 5' primer. A template-switch 5' adaptor carrying 12 random nucleotides introduced a unique molecular identifier onto each TCR beta cDNA molecule. At least 2.5 million CDR3-containing paired-end reads were obtained from each sample. All of the RNA was converted into first-strand cDNA using the Mint cDNA synthesis kit, with a TRBC-specific oligonucleotide serving as the primer. All cDNA was treated with uracil-DNA glycosylase and then went through a first 18-cycle PCR with the universal primers M1SS and BC2_uni_R. As for the original processing: For normalization, 1 million high-quality reads, each with a distinct molecular identifier, were randomly selected from each sample. Reads with shared molecular identifiers were discarded instead of being binned into consensus sequences. MiTCR, run with a Q25 quality threshold and the strictest error-elimination algorithm, handled CDR3 identification, clonotype clustering and error correction. A nonparametric unseen species model using Euler transformation provided a lower-bound estimate of total TCR beta diversity. Using fastp at Q25 and MiXCR, TCRdb reprocessed the public reads and kept productive beta chains. Each record represents a unique CDR3 protein, reported with the most common genes and DNA among its rows. What appears here as the V and J calls and clone size reflects TCRdb's work, not the paper's. The sample has approximately 800,000 distinct CDR3 sequences on record, 53% of them singletons. The ten largest clones add up to approximately 41% of the sample.

The clonotype comes from a man of 80 years or more in good health. Source material: blood. The chain was built from TRBV2 and TRBJ1-2, with a tentative D gene TRBD1 over 6 matching bases. The bases are TGTGCCAGTCAAACAGGGCCCTATGGCTACACCTTC. Translation gives CASQTGPYGYTF.